Below are 12 T cell receptor beta chains sequenced from a single sample in a study of blood T cell repertoires in COVID-19. Repertoires were generated with immunoSEQ multiplex PCR, while TCRdb's copy carries only in-frame clones and drops some. The table includes about 140,000 clones, over 70% detected once. Input material: peripheral blood. The receptors derive from a man in his fifties or sixties with active or convalescent COVID-19.

The chain recombines TRBV25-1 with TRBJ2-3; 9 nucleotides align to TRBD2. The CDR3 is 16 residues long. Germline V gene sequence: CDR1 MGHDK, CDR2 SYGVNS. The junction had 9 bases not matched to a gene; V was cut back by 4 bases and J by 4 bases. CDR3 protein: CASSGHSGSWPDTQYF. The CDR3 bases are TGTGCCAGCAGTGGCCATAGCGGGAGCTGGCCAGATACGCAGTATTTT. Full variable domain (outside the CDR3, taken from reference TRBV25-1 and TRBJ2-3): EADIYQTPRYLVIGTGKKITLECSQTMGHDKMYWYQQDPGMELHLIHYSYGVNSTEKGDLSSESTVSRIRTEHFPLTLESARPSHTSQYLCASSGHSGSWPDTQYFGPGTRLTVL.

The V gene is TRBV30, the J gene TRBJ2-7, with a tentative D call TRBD1 (6 bases). The CDR3 is made up of 14 amino acids. V lost 0 bases to trimming and J lost 3 bases, with 12 bases between them. The germline V gene encodes CDR1 GTSNPN and CDR2 SVGIG (reference sequence). The CDR3 DNA sequence: TGTGCCTGGAGTGTTCAGGGGAGTATCTACGAGCAGTACTTC. Translated: CAWSVQGSIYEQYF.

The chain carries TRBV5-1 and TRBJ1-1; D not resolved. Germline V gene sequence: CDR1 SGHRS, CDR2 YFSETQ. CDR3 length equals 14 residues. The ends were cut back, 5 bases at V and 0 bases at J, with 11 bases in the middle. The CDR3 DNA sequence: TGCGCCAGCAGAGGAGGGTCAATGAACACTGAAGCTTTCTTT. This sequence encodes CASRGGSMNTEAFF. The full variable domain, rest sourced from reference TRBV5-1 and TRBJ1-1, is KAGVTQTPRYLIKTRGQQVTLSCSPISGHRSVSWYQQTPGQGLQFLFEYFSETQRNKGNFPGRFSGRQFSNSRSEMNVSTLELGDSALYLCASRGGSMNTEAFFGQGTRLTVV.

V and J are TRBV5-1 and TRBJ2-1; TRBD2 aligns across 9 bases. Unmatched junction bases numbered 8, after V lost 4 bases and J lost 9 bases. Germline V lookup: CDR1 SGHRS, CDR2 YFSETQ. CDR3 size: 14 residues. The CDR3 bases are TGCGCCAGCAGCCCCGGGACTAGCACCAGTGAGCAGTTCTTC. Translation: CASSPGTSTSEQFF.

This chain links TRBV18 with TRBJ2-7; TRBD1 aligns across 11 bases. This CDR3 is 15 amino acids long. Per the germline V gene, CDR1 is KGHSH and CDR2 is LQKENI. V lost 3 bases, J lost 4 bases, and 5 bases stayed unmatched. The CDR3 sequence: CASSPLGQGAYEQYF. Written as DNA, the CDR3 is TGTGCCAGCTCACCGTTAGGACAGGGGGCATACGAGCAGTACTTC.

The chain carries TRBV5-1 and TRBJ2-6, with D possibly matching TRBD1 (5 bases). The CDR3 has 17 amino acids. V was cut by 0 bases and J by 1 base, with 11 bases left in between. CDR1 is SGHRS and CDR2 is YFSETQ in the germline V gene. CDR3 in amino acids: CASSLDSRASGANVLTF. The DNA of the CDR3 is TGCGCCAGCAGCTTGGACTCCAGGGCGTCTGGGGCCAACGTCCTGACTTTC.

The chain uses TRBV28 and TRBJ2-7; possible D gene TRBD2, 6 bases. The germline V gene has CDR1 MDHEN and CDR2 SYDVKM. The V end was cut by 6 bases, the J end by 3 bases, with 12 bases between. CDR3 size: 13 residues. This chain's CDR3 is CASRGTGLYEQYF. The CDR3 DNA follows: TGTGCCAGCAGAGGGACGGGACTCTACGAGCAGTACTTC.

The rearrangement links TRBV10-3 to TRBJ2-3; D not resolved. This CDR3 comprises 14 residues. The germline V gene encodes CDR1 ENHRY and CDR2 SYGVKD. The V end lost 0 bases, the J end lost 3 bases, and 7 bases lay between the germline ends. CDR3 DNA: TGTGCCATCAGTGAGTCGACTCAGACAGATACGCAGTATTTT. Its translation: CAISESTQTDTQYF.

The rearrangement links TRBV5-4 to TRBJ2-7; 8 bases align to TRBD1. Germline V gene data show CDR1 as SGHNT and CDR2 as YYREEE (reference sequence). V lost 0 bases and J lost 2; bases outside the gene matches: 7. The CDR3 consists of 16 residues. The CDR3 region has the DNA TGTGCCAGCAGCTTGGGGGGACAGGCCGGAACCTACGAGCAGTACTTC. Amino acids: CASSLGGQAGTYEQYF.

This chain uses TRBV19 with TRBJ2-1, with 9 bases aligning to TRBD2. CDR3 size: 17 residues. Germline V gives CDR1 LNHDA, CDR2 SQIVND (reference sequence). Unmatched junction bases numbered 10, after V lost 7 bases and J lost 0 bases. The CDR3 sequence is CASTMRASGVSYNEQFF. The DNA for the CDR3 is TGTGCCAGTACTATGAGGGCTAGCGGGGTCTCCTACAATGAGCAGTTCTTC.

The CDR3 loop is CASSVSEVYEQYF. For the CDR3, the DNA is TGTGCCAGCAGCGTATCGGAGGTCTACGAGCAGTACTTC. The genes are TRBV7-9 and TRBJ2-7; TRBD2 is a possible D gene (5 bases). The CDR3 consists of 13 residues. The germline CDR1 and CDR2 sequences are SEHNR and FQNEAQ (reference sequence). Trimming pared 5 bases from V and 3 bases from J, leaving 11 bases between.

The rearrangement joins TRBV6-5 to TRBJ2-2; 12 bases align to TRBD2. This CDR3 comprises 15 residues. Germline CDR1 and CDR2: MNHEY and SVGAGI. The J segment lost 4 bases and the V segment lost 6 bases, leaving 3 bases of the junction unmatched. CDR3 DNA: TGTGCCAGCAGAGGACTAGCGGGGAGCACCGGGGAGCTGTTTTTT. Its protein is CASRGLAGSTGELFF.